The sequence of this TCR beta chain was determined in a study of T cells after yellow fever vaccination. On the study more broadly: Preparation of fractions with low cell numbers was performed using SMART-Seq v4 Ultra Low Input. Whole-study findings and limits: The study noted that FACS-sorted repertoires could contain abundant clonotypes contaminating from the bulk population. A small share of clonotypes appeared in both CD4 and CD8 compartments.

At least ten counts were recorded for this clonotype. Its specificity is not known. TCR cDNA, made by 5'RACE template switching, carried an added universal primer site and UMIs. MiXCR was run by TCRdb on the 5' RACE reads, yielding one entry per CDR3 protein. The profile shows 150,000 to 200,000 distinct CDR3 sequences, 6.2% of them singletons. Sequences were derived from CD4+ T cells sorted from PBMCs, sampled on the day of the first yellow fever vaccination. This receptor was identified in a man aged 18 to 29 who received the YFV17D yellow fever vaccine.

Here the CDR3 DNA reads TGTGCCAGCAGCCACGGGGACGCCGGCCGGGGCTACACCTTC. Its translation: CASSHGDAGRGYTF. The V gene is TRBV7-3, the J gene TRBJ1-2, with D possibly matching TRBD1 (5 bases). Germline-derived CDR1 and CDR2 are SGHTA and FQGTGA. Between the trimmed V and J ends, which lost 5 bases and 8 bases, there was a span of 18 bases. This CDR3 has 14 amino acids.